This T cell receptor beta chain was captured in a study of T cell responses to AZD1222 COVID-19 vaccine. The study, taken as a whole, reports: Baseline testing showed seropositivity in only six AZD1222 recipients. Nearly half of the spike-specific TCRs reportedly recognize variant regions that carry no mutations. Donors were largely white British and mainly female; clonal diversity was possibly underestimated.

As concerns this clone: No antigen is known for it.

CDR1 LNHDA and CDR2 SQIVND come from the germline V gene (reference sequence). Trimming shortened V by 2 bases and J by 0 bases, and 4 bases separated the two germline ends. This CDR3 spans 14 amino acids. Some clones are missing from TCRdb's copy, which holds only in-frame ones; the method was immunoSEQ multiplex PCR. The sample records around 140,000 clones, roughly 93% being singletons. This chain links TRBV19 with TRBJ1-4, with D uncertain. The sequence came from an adult who received the AZD1222 COVID-19 vaccine. Sequenced here: peripheral blood, sampled 28 days after the second AZD1222 dose. The CDR3 reads CASSIQATNEKLFF. DNA of the CDR3: TGTGCCAGTAGTATACAGGCAACTAATGAAAAACTGTTTTTT. Variable domain in full (rest from reference TRBV19 and TRBJ1-4): DGGITQSPKYLFRKEGQNVTLSCEQNLNHDAMYWYRQDPGQGLRLIYYSQIVNDFQKGDIAEGYSVSREKKESFPLTVTSAQKNPTAFYLCASSIQATNEKLFFGSGTQLSVL.